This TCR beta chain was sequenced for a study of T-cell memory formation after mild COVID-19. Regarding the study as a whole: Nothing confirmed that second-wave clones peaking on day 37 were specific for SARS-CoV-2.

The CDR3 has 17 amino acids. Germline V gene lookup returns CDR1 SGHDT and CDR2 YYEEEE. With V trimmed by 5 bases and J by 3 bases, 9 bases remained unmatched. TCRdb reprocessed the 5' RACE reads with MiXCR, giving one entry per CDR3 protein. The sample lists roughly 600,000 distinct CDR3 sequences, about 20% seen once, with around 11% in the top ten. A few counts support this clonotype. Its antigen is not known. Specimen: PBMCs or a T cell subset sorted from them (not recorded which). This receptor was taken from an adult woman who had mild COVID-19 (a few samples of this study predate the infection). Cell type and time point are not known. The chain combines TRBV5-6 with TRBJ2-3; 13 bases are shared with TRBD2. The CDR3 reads CASSLPGLAGQTDTQYF. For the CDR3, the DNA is TGTGCCAGCAGTCTGCCGGGACTAGCGGGACAAACAGATACGCAGTATTTT.